This record covers a single T cell receptor (beta chain). The count of this clone is one. It lacks a known antigen. No much larger clonotype is one base removed from it; base qualities were not supplied. Patients with autoimmune disease history or receiving systemic immunosuppression were excluded from the trial. Peripheral blood for TCR sequencing was collected from all dose cohorts at baseline, on cycle 4 day 1, and on cycle 7 day 1. The samples were drawn from a first-in-human, open-label, multicenter phase I dose-escalation trial of ivuxolimab. Adults with locally advanced or metastatic melanoma, renal cell carcinoma, hepatocellular carcinoma or head and neck squamous cell carcinoma were enrolled in the trial. Before TCR sequencing, CD4+ T cells and CD8+ T cells from peripheral blood were sorted into separate populations. Trimming leaves V shorter by 7 bases and J shorter by 4 bases, with the junction holding 10 bases beyond the gene matches. Reading from cysteine to phenylalanine, the CDR3 counts 15 amino acids. Just CDR3 DNA is preserved here, 45 bases in frame from base 1. The germline V gene encodes CDR1 SGHAT and CDR2 FQNNGV.

This record belongs to a study of OX40 agonist ivuxolimab in advanced cancers. At the level of the whole study: Ivuxolimab was an agonistic, fully human IgG2 monoclonal antibody directed against OX40 (CD134), a costimulatory receptor. Of the 50 to 55 patients in dose escalation, 19 had hepatocellular carcinoma, some 15 had melanoma, 9 had renal cell carcinoma and 9 had head and neck cancer. The purpose of peripheral TCRbeta sequencing was to test whether ivuxolimab changed TCR sequence diversity and led to clonal T-cell expansion. The dose-escalation cohort was about 83% male with a mean age of around 64 years, ranging from roughly 23 to 80. The paper covers the monotherapy dose-escalation part of the phase I ivuxolimab trial, which included N ≈ 50 patients. Prior anti-PD-1, anti-PD-L1 or anti-CTLA-4 therapy was permitted, and checkpoint inhibitors had been received by around 39% of dose-escalation patients. Partial responses occurred in three dose-escalation patients, of whom one had hepatocellular carcinoma and two had cutaneous melanoma. Intravenous ivuxolimab was administered to patients every 2 weeks at six dose levels: 0.01, 0.1, 0.3, 1.5, 3 and 10 mg/kg.

The paper as a whole reports these results and caveats: After ivuxolimab, expanded clones were on average more numerous among CD8+ T cells than among CD4+ T cells. In the 0.1-3.0 mg/kg groups, partial responders were among the patients with the lowest normalized peripheral clonal expansion, particularly in CD8+ T cells. Low levels of normalized T-cell clonal expansion were also shown by some nonresponding patients. Antigen specificity was not determined for the clonally expanded peripheral T cells. At doses from 0.1 to 3.0 mg/kg, clonal expansion was seen in both CD4+ and CD8+ blood T cells between baseline and week 6.

Genomic DNA was isolated from the sorted cells so that the TCRbeta CDR3 region could be sequenced. The immunoSEQ Assay was used for sequencing of TCRbeta CDR3 regions. TCRdb mirrors the immuneACCESS table, restricted to in-frame sequences. Some clones are absent from its copies; in checked studies, under half trace to an unresolved V gene, and the reason for the others is unknown. Counted in this sample were more than 45,000 clones; roughly four fifths of them appeared once. Clones ranked in the top ten supply 0.75% to 0.8% of the sample. This clonotype originated in an adult with an advanced solid tumor such as melanoma, head and neck, liver or kidney cancer. Here the sequenced sample was CD4+ or CD8+ T cells sorted from blood, taken in a trial of the OX40 agonist ivuxolimab. The rearrangement combines TRBV11-2 with TRBJ2-5; 9 bases in the middle match TRBD2. The encoded CDR3 is CASNSGLALRETQYF. The sequenced DNA: TGTGCCAGCAACTCGGGACTAGCTTTACGAGAGACCCAGTACTTC.